A single sample gave rise to the 14 T cell receptor beta chains below, sequenced in a study of OX40 agonist ivuxolimab in advanced cancers. Sequencing was performed with immunoSEQ multiplex PCR; in TCRdb, only in-frame clones are kept and a portion is missing. This table has 50,000 to 65,000 clones, about nine tenths appearing once. The source material was CD4+ or CD8+ T cells sorted from blood, sampled in a trial of the OX40 agonist ivuxolimab. Every receptor here comes from an adult with an advanced solid tumor such as melanoma, head and neck, liver or kidney cancer.

V and J are TRBV7-3 and TRBJ1-5, with D uncertain. The V and J ends lost 5 bases and 1 base respectively, with 15 bases between them. In germline, CDR1 is SGHTA, CDR2 FQGTGA. The CDR3 contains 16 residues. This chain's CDR3 is CASSTPGPGSNQPQHF. The CDR3 DNA is TGTGCCAGCAGCACCCCCGGCCCGGGCAGCAATCAGCCCCAGCATTTT.

The chain links TRBV6-1 to TRBJ2-7; tentative D call: TRBD1 (6 bases). Germline V lookup: CDR1 MNHNS, CDR2 SASEGT. CDR3 length equals 14 residues. Trimming stripped 1 base from V and 2 bases from J, with 9 bases between. CDR3 in amino acids: CASSEVTGTYEQYF. The CDR3 DNA reads as TGTGCCAGCAGTGAAGTTACAGGGACCTACGAGCAGTACTTC.

This clone was detected once. V usage is TRBV28 and J usage is TRBJ2-3, with 8 bases lining up with TRBD2. V gave up 5 bases and J gave up 1 base; unmatched junction bases: 5. The CDR3 covers 15 residues. From germline, CDR1 is MDHEN and CDR2 SYDVKM. The CDR3 protein is CASSPLSGGTDTQYF. The CDR3 nucleotides read TGTGCCAGCAGTCCCCTTAGCGGGGGCACAGATACGCAGTATTTT.

The chain uses TRBV19 and TRBJ2-1; 9 bases map to TRBD2. CDR1 is LNHDA, CDR2 SQIVND, per germline (reference sequence). The CDR3 is 17 residues long. V dropped 5 bases and J dropped 7; count of bases not matched to a gene: 15. This CDR3 is CASSARASGRPRNEQFF. In DNA, the CDR3 is TGTGCCAGTAGTGCCCGGGCCAGCGGGAGGCCGAGGAATGAGCAGTTCTTC. Variable domain in full (rest from reference TRBV19 and TRBJ2-1): DGGITQSPKYLFRKEGQNVTLSCEQNLNHDAMYWYRQDPGQGLRLIYYSQIVNDFQKGDIAEGYSVSREKKESFPLTVTSAQKNPTAFYLCASSARASGRPRNEQFFGPGTRLTVL.

This chain uses TRBV6-1 with TRBJ2-7, with a possible D match to TRBD2 (5 bases). V was trimmed by 4 bases and J by 4 bases, leaving 11 bases between them. The CDR3 is 13 residues long. Germline V gene lookup returns CDR1 MNHNS and CDR2 SASEGT. CDR3 bases: TGTGCCAGCAGTGCGCTGCCGGGGTACGAGCAGTACTTC. Protein product: CASSALPGYEQYF.

The chain couples TRBV7-2 to TRBJ2-3, with D unresolved. Looked up from germline, CDR1 is SGHTA and CDR2 is FQGNSA. V shed 5 bases and J shed 1 base, with 10 bases lying between them. This CDR3 is built from 14 residues. The chain's CDR3 is CASSTWQGTDTQYF. CDR3 coding DNA: TGTGCCAGCAGCACCTGGCAGGGCACAGATACGCAGTATTTT. The full variable domain, rest sourced from reference TRBV7-2 and TRBJ2-3, is GAGVSQSPSNKVTEKGKDVELRCDPISGHTALYWYRQSLGQGLEFLIYFQGNSAPDKSGLPSDRFSAERTGGSVSTLTIQRTQQEDSAVYLCASSTWQGTDTQYFGPGTRLTVL.

The chain recombines TRBV6-5 with TRBJ2-2; D not resolved. This CDR3 contains 15 residues. CDR1 and CDR2 (germline): MNHEY, SVGAGI. The ends were cut back, 1 base at V and 0 bases at J, with 6 bases in the middle. The CDR3 here is CASSYWGSNTGELFF. The CDR3 nucleotides read TGTGCCAGCAGTTACTGGGGATCGAACACCGGGGAGCTGTTTTTT.

CDR3 coding DNA: TGTGCCAGCAGCGGGAAAGCGGAGACCCAGTACTTC. It specifies CASSGKAETQYF. The chain is built from TRBV7-9 and TRBJ2-5; D unresolved. Deletions cut 5 bases from V and 5 bases from J, with 9 bases between. Germline values: CDR1 SEHNR, CDR2 FQNEAQ (reference sequence). The CDR3 sequence is 12 residues long. Combining the CDR3 with reference TRBV7-9 and TRBJ2-5 gives the whole variable domain DTGVSQNPRHKITKRGQNVTFRCDPISEHNRLYWYRQTLGQGPEFLTYFQNEAQLEKSRLLSDRFSAERPKGSFSTLEIQRTEQGDSAMYLCASSGKAETQYFGPGTRLLVL.

This sequence joins TRBV5-6 and TRBJ2-1, with 7 bases that match TRBD1. CDR3 size: 13 residues. Looked up from germline, CDR1 is SGHDT and CDR2 is YYEEEE. V gave up 4 bases and J gave up 13 bases; unmatched junction bases: 11. The CDR3 protein is CASSPRDRKNQFF. The CDR3 DNA follows: TGTGCCAGCAGCCCACGGGACAGAAAGAACCAGTTCTTC.

The rearrangement uses TRBV19 and TRBJ1-2; possibly TRBD1 for D (6 bases). The CDR3 consists of 13 residues. V was pared by 6 bases and J by 2 bases, with 10 bases between. Germline V gene data show CDR1 as LNHDA and CDR2 as SQIVND (reference sequence). The CDR3 DNA reads as TGTGCCAGTAGCTTAGGACAGAACTATGGCTACACCTTC. Its translation is CASSLGQNYGYTF. The full variable domain, its missing parts supplied by reference TRBV19 and TRBJ1-2, is DGGITQSPKYLFRKEGQNVTLSCEQNLNHDAMYWYRQDPGQGLRLIYYSQIVNDFQKGDIAEGYSVSREKKESFPLTVTSAQKNPTAFYLCASSLGQNYGYTFGSGTRLTVV.

The gene calls are TRBV5-1 and TRBJ2-3; the D call may be TRBD1 or TRBD2 (5 bases each). CDR3 length equals 15 residues. Per the germline V gene, CDR1 is SGHRS and CDR2 is YFSETQ. V lost 7 bases to trimming and J lost 1 base, with 16 bases between them. The CDR3 nucleotides are TGCGCCAGCTCCCGTACGGGGCCGGGCACAGATACGCAGTATTTT. Protein sequence: CASSRTGPGTDTQYF.

The chain employs TRBV2 and TRBJ1-1, with D tentatively TRBD1 (6 bases). The germline V and J ends were trimmed by 8 bases and 5 bases, with 21 bases remaining between them. Germline V gene data show CDR1 as SNHLY and CDR2 as FYNNEI. The CDR3 length is 15 residues. The CDR3 protein is CASGGAWQGRTEAFF. The CDR3 DNA reads TGTGCCAGCGGGGGGGCTTGGCAGGGGAGGACTGAAGCTTTCTTT. Complete variable domain (other parts from reference TRBV2 and TRBJ1-1): EPEVTQTPSHQVTQMGQEVILRCVPISNHLYFYWYRQILGQKVEFLVSFYNNEISEKSEIFDDQFSVERPDGSNFTLKIRSTKLEDSAMYFCASGGAWQGRTEAFFGQGTRLTVV.

Written as DNA, the CDR3 is TGTGCCAGCAGCCTGACAGGGTACACCGGGGAGCTGTTTTTT. As protein: CASSLTGYTGELFF. The chain recombines TRBV6-5 with TRBJ2-2, with 7 bases aligning to TRBD1. Germline assignment: CDR1 MNHEY and CDR2 SVGAGI. Losses at the gene ends were 6 bases for V and 3 bases for J; bases not matched to a gene: 4. The CDR3 runs 14 residues.

The chain recombines TRBV10-3 with TRBJ2-7, with 8 bases lining up with TRBD2. The trim removed 10 bases at V and 3 bases at J, leaving 11 bases unmatched. Germline CDR1 is ENHRY and CDR2 is SYGVKD. CDR3 length: 14 residues. The CDR3 DNA is TGTGCCAGCAACTCGGGGGGGCGGGTCTACGAGCAGTACTTC. Translated: CASNSGGRVYEQYF.